Listed below are T cell receptor beta chains from one sample, sequenced in a study of blood T cell repertoires in COVID-19. TCRdb's copy holds only in-frame clones and misses some; the assay was immunoSEQ multiplex PCR. The table has about 200,000 clones, around nine tenths seen once; the top ten hold 15% to 20%. Sequenced sample: peripheral blood. These receptors came from a man over 45 with COVID-19, enrolled during active disease. CDR3s include the opening cysteine and the closing phenylalanine or tryptophan. D genes are given only for firm matches. A row's size may be missing; if present it is once, few, many or a size class.

>TRBV12-3/TRBV12-4|TRBJ2-5|-|12|-
TGTGCCAGCAGTCCGAGCCAAGAGACCCAGTACTTC
CASSPSQETQYF
>TRBV5-1|TRBJ2-7|-|14|TRBD2
TGCGCCAGCAGCTTAGGTAGCGGGATCTACGAGCAGTACTTC
CASSLGSGIYEQYF
>TRBV6-6|TRBJ1-5|-|16|TRBD1
TGTGCCAGCAGTACGGGGGACAGGGGGCGGAGTCAGCCCCAGCATTTT
CASSTGDRGRSQPQHF
>TRBV9|TRBJ2-7|-|14|TRBD1
TGTGCCAGCAGCGACCGGGACAGGGGATCCGAGCAGTACTTC
CASSDRDRGSEQYF
>TRBV24-1|TRBJ2-7|-|16|TRBD1
TGTGCCACCAGTAACCCCGGGACAGGGACCTCCGGCGAGCAGTACTTC
CATSNPGTGTSGEQYF
>TRBV12-5|TRBJ2-3|once|16|TRBD2
TGTGCTAGTGGGCCCCTCCGACTAGCGGGAGCAGATACGCAGTATTTT
CASGPLRLAGADTQYF
>TRBV9|TRBJ1-4|-|8|-
TGTGACAGGACTCAACTGTTTTTT
CDRTQLFF
>TRBV19|TRBJ2-5|-|14|TRBD2
TGTGCCAGTAGTACACTAGCGTCCCAAGAGACCCAGTACTTC
CASSTLASQETQYF
>TRBV3-1/TRBV3-2|TRBJ2-5|-|14|TRBD1
TGTGCCAGCAGCCAAACAGGGGTTAGGGAGACCCAGTACTTC
CASSQTGVRETQYF
>TRBV2|TRBJ2-3|-|13|-
TGTGCCAGCAGTGAGGCCCGCGAGGGTACGCAGTATTTT
CASSEAREGTQYF
>TRBV6-5|TRBJ2-3|-|16|-
TGTGCCAGCAGTTACGGTTTTAGCGGTGGATCAGATACGCAGTATTTT
CASSYGFSGGSDTQYF
>TRBV27|TRBJ1-1|-|13|-
TGTGCCAGCACCCTGGGGGGGAACACTGAAGCTTTCTTT
CASTLGGNTEAFF
>TRBV24-1|TRBJ2-2|-|14|-
TGTGCCACCAGTGGGCGGCCGAACACCGGGGAGCTGTTTTTT
CATSGRPNTGELFF
>TRBV7-6|TRBJ2-7|-|15|TRBD1
TGTGCCAGCAGCATCTGGACAGGGGTCCCCTACGAGCAGTACTTC
CASSIWTGVPYEQYF
>TRBV27|TRBJ1-5|-|14|-
TGTGCCAGCAGTTTGTCGGGAGAACATCAGCCCCAGCATTTT
CASSLSGEHQPQHF
>TRBV7-2|TRBJ2-2|few|17|-
TGTGCCAGCAGCCCTCAACAGGGGAGGCTTGGCACCGGGGAGCTGTTTTTT
CASSPQQGRLGTGELFF